The T cell receptor beta chain under discussion was sequenced for a study of cytomegalovirus exposure and HLA in healthy donors. Study-wide findings and caveats: Highest at DRB1 and lowest at HLA-C, TCR association rates differed among HLA loci in a later analysis. A previous analysis found most TCR beta V segments productive roughly 90% or roughly 30% of the time. Accurate prediction of HLA-A and HLA-B alleles (for most subjects) was reportedly achieved from TCR beta sequences.

A word on this clone: Its target is unknown.

Amplification used 60 Vbeta primers and 13 Jbeta primers. Profiling relied on immunoSEQ multiplex PCR, and the TCRdb table lists in-frame clones only, not all of them. The sample includes 110,000 or so clones, 82% of them seen just once. V lost 5 bases, J lost 0 bases, and 4 bases stayed unmatched. Germline V gene sequence: CDR1 MNHEY, CDR2 SMNVEV (reference sequence). The CDR3 consists of 15 residues. Sequenced input: PBMCs. The clonotype originates from a woman in her late teens or twenties in good health and CMV-seronegative. This chain connects TRBV27 to TRBJ1-5; 7 bases align to TRBD1. The CDR3 loop reads CASSRQGGSNQPQHF. The CDR3 nucleotides are TGTGCCAGCAGTCGACAGGGAGGTAGCAATCAGCCCCAGCATTTT.